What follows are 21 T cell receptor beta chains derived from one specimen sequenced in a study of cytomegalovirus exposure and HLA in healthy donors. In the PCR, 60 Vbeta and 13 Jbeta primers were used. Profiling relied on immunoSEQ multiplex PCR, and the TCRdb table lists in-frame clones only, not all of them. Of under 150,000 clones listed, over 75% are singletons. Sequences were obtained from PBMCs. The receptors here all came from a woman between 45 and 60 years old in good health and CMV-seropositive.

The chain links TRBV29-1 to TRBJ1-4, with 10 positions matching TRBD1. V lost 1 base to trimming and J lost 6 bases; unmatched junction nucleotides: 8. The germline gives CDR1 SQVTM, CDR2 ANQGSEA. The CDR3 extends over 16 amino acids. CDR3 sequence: CSVEAREDRGHEKLFF. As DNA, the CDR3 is TGCAGCGTTGAAGCTCGGGAAGACAGGGGGCATGAAAAACTGTTTTTT. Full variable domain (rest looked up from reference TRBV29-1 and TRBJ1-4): SAVISQKPSRDICQRGTSLTIQCQVDSQVTMMFWYRQQPGQSLTLIATANQGSEATYESGFVIDKFPISRPNLTFSTLTVSNMSPEDSSIYLCSVEAREDRGHEKLFFGSGTQLSVL.

CDR3: CASSTSGGSDTQYF. The CDR3 DNA follows: TGCGCCAGCAGTACTAGCGGGGGATCAGATACGCAGTATTTT. The V call is TRBV5-1, the J call TRBJ2-3; 11 bases fit TRBD2. V shed 5 bases, J shed 4 bases, and the junction held 3 bases outside the gene matches. This CDR3 has 14 amino acids. CDR1 is SGHRS and CDR2 is YFSETQ in the germline V gene.

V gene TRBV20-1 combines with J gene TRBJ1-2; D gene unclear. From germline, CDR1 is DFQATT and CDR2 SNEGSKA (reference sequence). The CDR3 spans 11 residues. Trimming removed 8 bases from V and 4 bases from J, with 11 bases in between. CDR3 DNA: TGCAGTTCCGGCTCGGGCTATGGCTACACCTTC. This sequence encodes CSSGSGYGYTF.

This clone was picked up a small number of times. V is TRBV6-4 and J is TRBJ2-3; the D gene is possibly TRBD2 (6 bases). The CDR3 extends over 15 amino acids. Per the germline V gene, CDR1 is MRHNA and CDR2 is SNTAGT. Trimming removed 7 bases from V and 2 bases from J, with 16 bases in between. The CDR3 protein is CASTPSRGNTDTQYF. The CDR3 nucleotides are TGTGCCAGCACTCCAAGTCGGGGGAACACAGATACGCAGTATTTT.

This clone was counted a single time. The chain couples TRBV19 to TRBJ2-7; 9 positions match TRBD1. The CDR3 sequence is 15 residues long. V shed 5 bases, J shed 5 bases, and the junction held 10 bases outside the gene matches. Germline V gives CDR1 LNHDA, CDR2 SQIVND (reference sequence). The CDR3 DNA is TGTGCCAGTAGTTTGGCAGGACAGGGGTCCCACGAGCAGTACTTC. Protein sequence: CASSLAGQGSHEQYF.

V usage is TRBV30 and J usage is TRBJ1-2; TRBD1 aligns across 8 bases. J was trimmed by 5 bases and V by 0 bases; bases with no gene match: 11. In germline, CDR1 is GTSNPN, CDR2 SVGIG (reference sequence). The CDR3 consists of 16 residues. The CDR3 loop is CAWSVSGGAFRYGYTF. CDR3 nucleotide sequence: TGTGCCTGGAGTGTCTCAGGGGGCGCCTTTAGATATGGCTACACCTTC.

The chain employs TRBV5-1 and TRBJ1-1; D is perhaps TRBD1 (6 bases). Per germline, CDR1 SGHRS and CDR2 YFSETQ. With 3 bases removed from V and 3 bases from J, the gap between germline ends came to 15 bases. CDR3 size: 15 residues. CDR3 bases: TGCGCCAGCAGCTCGAACAGGGCGGAGGACACTGAAGCTTTCTTT. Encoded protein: CASSSNRAEDTEAFF.

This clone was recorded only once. CDR3 bases: TGTGCCAGCAGCGTACAGGGGGCCGGTAATTCACCCCTCCACTTT. Its protein is CASSVQGAGNSPLHF. This chain joins TRBV9 and TRBJ1-6, with 8 bases fitting TRBD1. CDR3 length: 15 residues. Germline V CDR1 and CDR2: SGDLS, YYNGEE. V lost 1 base to trimming and J lost 6 bases; unmatched junction nucleotides: 3.

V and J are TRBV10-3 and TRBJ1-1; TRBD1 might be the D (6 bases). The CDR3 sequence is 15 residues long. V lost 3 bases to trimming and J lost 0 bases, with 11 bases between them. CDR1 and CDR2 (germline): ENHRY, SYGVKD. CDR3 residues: CAISETGQVNTEAFF. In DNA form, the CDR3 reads TGTGCCATCAGTGAAACGGGACAAGTGAACACTGAAGCTTTCTTT.

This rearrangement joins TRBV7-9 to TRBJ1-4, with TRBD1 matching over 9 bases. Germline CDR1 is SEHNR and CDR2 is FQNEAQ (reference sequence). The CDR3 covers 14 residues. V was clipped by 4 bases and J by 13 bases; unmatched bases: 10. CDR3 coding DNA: TGTGCCAGCAGCTCTACAGGGGGCCCAAGGGGACTGTTTTTT. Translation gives CASSSTGGPRGLFF.

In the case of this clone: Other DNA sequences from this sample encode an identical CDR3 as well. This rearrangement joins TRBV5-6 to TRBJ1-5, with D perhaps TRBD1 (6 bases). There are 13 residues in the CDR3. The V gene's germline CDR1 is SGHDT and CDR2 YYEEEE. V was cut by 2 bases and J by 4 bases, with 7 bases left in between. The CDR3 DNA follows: TGTGCCAGCAGCTTAACAGGGAATCAGCCCCAGCATTTT. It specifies CASSLTGNQPQHF.

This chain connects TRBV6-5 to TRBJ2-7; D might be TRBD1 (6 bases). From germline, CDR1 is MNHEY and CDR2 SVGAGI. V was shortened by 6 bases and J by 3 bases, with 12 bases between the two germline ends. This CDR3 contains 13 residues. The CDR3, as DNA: TGTGCCAGCAGCCGGGACAAACACTACGAGCAGTACTTC. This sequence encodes CASSRDKHYEQYF.

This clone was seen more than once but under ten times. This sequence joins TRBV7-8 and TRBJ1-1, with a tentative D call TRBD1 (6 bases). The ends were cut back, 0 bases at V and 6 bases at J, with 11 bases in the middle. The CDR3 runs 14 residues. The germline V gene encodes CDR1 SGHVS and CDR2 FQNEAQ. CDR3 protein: CASSLAGADPEAFF. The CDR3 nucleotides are TGTGCCAGCAGCTTAGCGGGGGCCGATCCTGAAGCTTTCTTT.

The CDR3 nucleotides read TGTGCCAGCAGTTCTCCATGGACAGGAAGCGGCTACAATGAGCAGTTCTTC. Residues: CASSSPWTGSGYNEQFF. This chain connects TRBV28 to TRBJ2-1; 7 nucleotides align to TRBD1. V shed 4 bases and J 3 bases; nucleotides not matched to a gene: 12. The CDR3 spans 17 residues. Germline lookup yields CDR1 MDHEN and CDR2 SYDVKM. The variable domain in full, completed from reference TRBV28 and TRBJ2-1, reads DVKVTQSSRYLVKRTGEKVFLECVQDMDHENMFWYRQDPGLGLRLIYFSYDVKMKEKGDIPEGYSVSREKKERFSLILESASTNQTSMYLCASSSPWTGSGYNEQFFGPGTRLTVL.

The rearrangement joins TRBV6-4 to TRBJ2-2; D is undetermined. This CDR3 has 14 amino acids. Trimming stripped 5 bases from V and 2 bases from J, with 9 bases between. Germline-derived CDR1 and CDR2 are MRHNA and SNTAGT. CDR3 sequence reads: CASSSEANTGELFF. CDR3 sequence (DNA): TGTGCCAGCAGTAGCGAAGCTAACACCGGGGAGCTGTTTTTT.

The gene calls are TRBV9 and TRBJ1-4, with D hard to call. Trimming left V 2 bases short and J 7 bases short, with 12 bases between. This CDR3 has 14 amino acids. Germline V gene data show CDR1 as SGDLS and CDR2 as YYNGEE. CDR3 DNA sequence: TGTGCCAGCAGCGTTCGAGGGATTAGTGAAAAACTGTTTTTT. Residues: CASSVRGISEKLFF.

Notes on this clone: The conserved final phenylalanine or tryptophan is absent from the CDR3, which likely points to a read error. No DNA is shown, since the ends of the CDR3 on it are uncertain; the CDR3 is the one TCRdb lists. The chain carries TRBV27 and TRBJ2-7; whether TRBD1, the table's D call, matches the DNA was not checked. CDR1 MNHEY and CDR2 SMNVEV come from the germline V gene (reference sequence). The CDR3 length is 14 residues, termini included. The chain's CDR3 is CASSSYPGQGAIVL.

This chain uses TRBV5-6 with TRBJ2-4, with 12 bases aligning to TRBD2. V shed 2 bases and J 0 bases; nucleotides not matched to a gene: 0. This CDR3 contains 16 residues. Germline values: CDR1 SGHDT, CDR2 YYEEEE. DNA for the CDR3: TGTGCCAGCAGCTTACTAGCGGGGGGAGCCAAAAACATTCAGTACTTC. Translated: CASSLLAGGAKNIQYF.

Written as DNA, the CDR3 is TGTGCCTGGAGTGTACAGGGGGTAGAAAAACTGTTTTTT. Amino acid sequence: CAWSVQGVEKLFF. This chain connects TRBV30 to TRBJ1-4; 8 positions match TRBD1. Looked up from germline, CDR1 is GTSNPN and CDR2 is SVGIG (reference sequence). The CDR3 has 13 residues. The V gene end was trimmed by 0 bases and the J gene end by 8 bases; junction bases not matched to a gene: 2.

For the CDR3, the DNA is TGTGCCAGCAGCTTCGGAGACGAGCAGTACTTC. It codes for CASSFGDEQYF. The gene calls are TRBV7-6 and TRBJ2-7; D is unresolved. The V end lost 3 bases, the J end lost 5 bases, and 5 bases lay between the germline ends. The length of the CDR3 is 11 residues. Looked up from germline, CDR1 is SGHVS and CDR2 is FNYEAQ.

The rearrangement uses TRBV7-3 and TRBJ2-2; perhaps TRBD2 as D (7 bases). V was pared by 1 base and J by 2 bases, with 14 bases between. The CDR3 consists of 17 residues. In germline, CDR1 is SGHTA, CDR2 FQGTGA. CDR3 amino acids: CASSLRVGGRNTGELFF. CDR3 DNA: TGTGCCAGCAGCTTAAGGGTGGGGGGGCGTAACACCGGGGAGCTGTTTTTT.